The clone carrying this T cell receptor beta chain was seen just once. Its specificity is not known. The Oncomine TCR Beta short-read assay sequenced DNA from cultured CD4+ T cells. TCRdb processed the PCR reads anew with MiXCR; each CDR3 protein has one entry. The profile shows several thousand distinct CDR3 sequences, around 50% of them singletons. The germline CDR1 and CDR2 sequences are MDHEN and SYDVKM. The junction had 4 bases not matched to a gene; V was cut back by 6 bases and J by 1 base. The CDR3 runs 15 residues. This record belongs to a study of vaccination and CD4 T cells after COVID-19. Study in general: Sampling that followed vaccination took place a median about 71 days after dose two, within a range of 14 to 241.

The treatment denotes: approximately 9-day PBMC culture with coronavirus spike peptide pools or control peptides (ViraFEST assay). From the unexposed donor, CD4+ T cells were collected ahead of the COVID-19 pandemic (2011-2018). ViraFEST enlarged antigen-specific T cell populations with peptide pools and afterwards sequenced TCRs. The chain carries TRBV28 and TRBJ1-3; 9 bases agree with TRBD1. The source is a human donor in good health. What was sequenced was CD4+ T cells from blood, cultured in vitro. The CDR3 loop is CASRAQGASGNTIYF. The CDR3 coding sequence is TGTGCCAGCAGGGCACAGGGGGCGTCTGGAAACACCATATATTTT. The full variable domain, with the rest looked up from reference TRBV28 and TRBJ1-3, is DVKVTQSSRYLVKRTGEKVFLECVQDMDHENMFWYRQDPGLGLRLIYFSYDVKMKEKGDIPEGYSVSREKKERFSLILESASTNQTSMYLCASRAQGASGNTIYFGEGSWLTVV.